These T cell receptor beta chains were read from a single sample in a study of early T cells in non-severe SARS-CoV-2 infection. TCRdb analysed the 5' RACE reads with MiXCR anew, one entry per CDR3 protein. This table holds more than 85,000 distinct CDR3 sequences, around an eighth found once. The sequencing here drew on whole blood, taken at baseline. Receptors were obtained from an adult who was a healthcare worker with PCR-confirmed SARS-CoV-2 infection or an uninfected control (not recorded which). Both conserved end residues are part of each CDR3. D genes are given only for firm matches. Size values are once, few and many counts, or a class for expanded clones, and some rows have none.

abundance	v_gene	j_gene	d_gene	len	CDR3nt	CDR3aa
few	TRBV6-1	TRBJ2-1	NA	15	TGTGCCAGCAGTGTTGTACAGGGAGTAAATGGGGGGCAGTTCTTC	CASSVVQGVNGGQFF
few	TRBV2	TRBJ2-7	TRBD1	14	TGTGCCAGCAGTGAGGACAGGGGGCTCTACGAGCAGTACTTC	CASSEDRGLYEQYF
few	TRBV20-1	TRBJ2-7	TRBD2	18	TGCAGTGCTAGAATATACGGACTAGCGGGAGACCGCACCTACGAGCAGTACTTC	CSARIYGLAGDRTYEQYF
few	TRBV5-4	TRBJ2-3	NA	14	TGTGCCAGCAGCTTTGGGGGGCGCGCAGATACGCAGTATTTT	CASSFGGRADTQYF
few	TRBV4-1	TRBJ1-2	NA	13	TGCGCCAGCAGCCCCAACGTTGACCGCGGCTACACCTTC	CASSPNVDRGYTF
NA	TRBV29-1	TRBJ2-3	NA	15	TGCAGCGTCCCCCCACCAGGGGCGGGCGCAGATACGCAGTATTTT	CSVPPPGAGADTQYF
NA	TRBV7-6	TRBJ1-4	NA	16	TGTGCCAGCAGCTCCCCGGACCTTCCTAAAAATGAAAAACTGTTTTTT	CASSSPDLPKNEKLFF
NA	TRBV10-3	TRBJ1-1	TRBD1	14	TGTGCCATCAGTGCGGGACAGGCGAACACTGAAGCTTTCTTT	CAISAGQANTEAFF
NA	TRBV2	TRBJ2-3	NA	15	TGTGCCAGCAGCAAACGGACGGGGAGCACAGATACGCAGTATTTT	CASSKRTGSTDTQYF
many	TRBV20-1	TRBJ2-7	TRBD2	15	TGCAGTGCTAGAGATCTAAGGCGGGAGGGCTGGGAGCAGTACTTC	CSARDLRREGWEQYF
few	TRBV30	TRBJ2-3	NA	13	TGTGCCGGGGGACGACAGGCCACAGATACGCAGTATTTT	CAGGRQATDTQYF
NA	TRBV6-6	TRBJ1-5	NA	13	TGTGCCAGCCGGATAGGGGACAATCAGCCCCAGCATTTT	CASRIGDNQPQHF
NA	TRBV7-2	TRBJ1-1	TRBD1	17	TGTGCCAGCAGCCCTAAGGACAGGGGGCTCCGTAACACTGAAGCTTTCTTT	CASSPKDRGLRNTEAFF
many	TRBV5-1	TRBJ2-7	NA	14	TGCGCCAGCAGCCTGCGCTGGAGTGCGGCCGAGCAGTACTTC	CASSLRWSAAEQYF
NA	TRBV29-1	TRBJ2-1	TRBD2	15	TGCAGCGTTGAAAGGAAGATAGCGGGAGACAATGAGCAGTTCTTC	CSVERKIAGDNEQFF
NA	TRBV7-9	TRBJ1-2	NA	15	TGTGCCAGCAGCTTAAGGAGGGATCGGGGCAATGGCTACACCTTC	CASSLRRDRGNGYTF
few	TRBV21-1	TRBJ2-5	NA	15	TGTGCCAGCAGCACGAACAGGGGGCTGAGGGAGACCCAGTACTTC	CASSTNRGLRETQYF
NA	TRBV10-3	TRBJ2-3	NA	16	TGTGCCATCAGTGGTAGGGGAGGCTCTAGCACAGATACGCAGTATTTT	CAISGRGGSSTDTQYF
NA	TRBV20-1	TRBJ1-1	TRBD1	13	TGCAGTGCTAGAAGGGGGCCGAACACTGAAGCTTTCTTT	CSARRGPNTEAFF
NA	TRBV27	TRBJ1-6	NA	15	TGTGCCAGCAGCCGCGGGGGTCCGTTACCCTCACCCCTCCACTTT	CASSRGGPLPSPLHF
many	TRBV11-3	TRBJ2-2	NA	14	TGTGCCAGCAGCTACGACACGAACACCGGGGAGCTGTTTTTT	CASSYDTNTGELFF
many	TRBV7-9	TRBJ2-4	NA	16	TGTGCCAGCAGCTCTGATCACTGGTTAGCCAAAAACATTCAGTACTTC	CASSSDHWLAKNIQYF
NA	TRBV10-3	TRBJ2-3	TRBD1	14	TGTGCCATCAGTCCGGGACAGAGCACAGATACGCAGTATTTT	CAISPGQSTDTQYF
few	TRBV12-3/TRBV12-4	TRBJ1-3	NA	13	TGTGCCAGCAAGTGGGGCCCTGGAAACACCATATATTTT	CASKWGPGNTIYF
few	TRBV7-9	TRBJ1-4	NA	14	TGTGCCAGCAGCTCAACGCCGGGGACTGAAAAACTGTTTTTT	CASSSTPGTEKLFF
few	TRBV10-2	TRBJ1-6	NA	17	TGCGCCAGCAGTGAGCCGATAAGGATCCTACTGGATTCACCCCTCCACTTT	CASSEPIRILLDSPLHF
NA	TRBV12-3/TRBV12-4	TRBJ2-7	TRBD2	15	TGTGCCAGCAGTCCCTCTAGCGGGGGGGCCACCGAGCAGTACTTC	CASSPSSGGATEQYF
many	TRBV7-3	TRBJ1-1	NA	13	TGTGCCAGCAGCTCTACCAAGAACACTGAAGCTTTCTTT	CASSSTKNTEAFF
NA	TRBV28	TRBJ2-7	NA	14	TGTGCCACCCAATATACGTGGAGCTCCTACGAGCAGTACTTC	CATQYTWSSYEQYF
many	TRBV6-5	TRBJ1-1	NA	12	TGTGCCAGCAGTTACTCCGGGGGAGAAGCTTTCTTT	CASSYSGGEAFF
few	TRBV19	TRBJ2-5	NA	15	TGTGCCAGTAGTATAGGGAGTAGCGGCGGAAAGACCCAGTACTTC	CASSIGSSGGKTQYF
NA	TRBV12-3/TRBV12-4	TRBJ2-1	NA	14	TGTGCCAGCAGTTCCAGCGGCCCATCCGATGAGCAGTTCTTC	CASSSSGPSDEQFF
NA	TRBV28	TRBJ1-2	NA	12	TGTGCCAGCAGCACTGTTAACTATGGCTACACCTTC	CASSTVNYGYTF
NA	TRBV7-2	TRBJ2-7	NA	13	TGTGCCAGCAGCTTAGCCCTGGACTGGCCCCAGTACTTC	CASSLALDWPQYF
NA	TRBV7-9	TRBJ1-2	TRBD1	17	TGTGCCAGCAGCTTAGCTCCTGGTTCCGGGACAGGGTATGGCTACACCTTC	CASSLAPGSGTGYGYTF
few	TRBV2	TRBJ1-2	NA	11	TGTGCCAGCAGTGAATGGGGGAGCTACACCTTC	CASSEWGSYTF
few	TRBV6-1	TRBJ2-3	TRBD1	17	TGTGCCGCGACTCGCGGGGACAGGGGCTCTAGCACAGATACGCAGTATTTT	CAATRGDRGSSTDTQYF
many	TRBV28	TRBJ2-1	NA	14	TGTGCCAGCAGTCCACCCGGGGGATACAATGAGCAGTTCTTC	CASSPPGGYNEQFF
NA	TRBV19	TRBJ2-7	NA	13	TGTGCCAGTAGTGTGTGGGGAACCTACGAGCAGTACTTC	CASSVWGTYEQYF
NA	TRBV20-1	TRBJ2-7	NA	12	TGCAGTGCTAGTCAGGGTCCGGGGGAGCAGTACTTC	CSASQGPGEQYF
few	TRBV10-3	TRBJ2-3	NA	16	TGTGCCATCAGTGACGTAGACAAAACTAGCACAGATACGCAGTATTTT	CAISDVDKTSTDTQYF
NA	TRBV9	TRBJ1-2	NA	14	TGTGCCAGCAGCGCGGGACCGGGCCCATATGGCTACACCTTC	CASSAGPGPYGYTF
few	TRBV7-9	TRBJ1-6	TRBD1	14	TGTGCCAGCAGTAGGGACAGCCCTTATTCACCCCTCCACTTT	CASSRDSPYSPLHF
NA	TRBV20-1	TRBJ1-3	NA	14	TGCAGTGCTATGACTGGGGTCTCTGGAAACACCATATATTTT	CSAMTGVSGNTIYF
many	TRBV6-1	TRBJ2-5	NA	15	TGTGCCACCTCCCGGGCCACTCAACCCCAAGAGACCCAGTACTTC	CATSRATQPQETQYF
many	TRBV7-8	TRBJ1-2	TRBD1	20	TGTGCCAGCAGCCCACAACCGGGGACAGGGGGCGGAATGTCTAACTATGGCTACACCTTC	CASSPQPGTGGGMSNYGYTF
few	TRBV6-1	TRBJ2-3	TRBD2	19	TGTGCCAGCAATTTTCGCGGACTAGCGGGAGGGTCTCGCACAGATACGCAGTATTTT	CASNFRGLAGGSRTDTQYF
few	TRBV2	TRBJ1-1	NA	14	TGTGCCAGCAGTGAAGCCCCTAGGTACACTGAAGCTTTCTTT	CASSEAPRYTEAFF
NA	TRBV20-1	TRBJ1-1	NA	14	TGCAGTGCTAGAGATAGAGGGACTAGGACTGAAGCTTTCTTT	CSARDRGTRTEAFF
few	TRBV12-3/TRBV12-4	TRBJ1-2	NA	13	TGTGCCAGCAGTTTAGCGCTGCTCGATGGCTACACCTTC	CASSLALLDGYTF
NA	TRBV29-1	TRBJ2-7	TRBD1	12	TGCAGCGTTGTACAGGGGGCGAGTGAGCAGTACTTC	CSVVQGASEQYF